The text below deals with one T cell receptor (beta chain). The target antigen is unknown. These data come from a study of blood T cells in healthy people across ages. Regarding the study as a whole: When one million T cells were used, diversity estimates were thought to be underestimates.

Next came a second PCR, run for about 6 to 12 cycles, which used a sample-barcoded 5' primer along with a J-beta primer mix. TCRdb called the 5' RACE reads again in MiXCR, with one record for every CDR3 protein. Seen here are 650,000 to 700,000 distinct CDR3 sequences, 45% to 60% observed once, and the top ten hold roughly 13%. The germline V gene encodes CDR1 SGHTA and CDR2 FQGNSA. The CDR3 totals 13 residues. Trimming left V 1 base short and J 9 bases short, with 10 bases between. Drawn from each donor were roughly 10 milliliters of peripheral blood. Isolated PBMCs totaled at least 6 million in each sample. Extraction yielded at least 5 micrograms of total RNA per sample.

Sequencing input: blood. This chain connects TRBV7-2 to TRBJ2-1; a weak D match, TRBD2 (6 bases). This clonotype was sampled from a woman aged 80 or over in good health. CDR3 protein: CASSLGREGEQFF. The DNA of the CDR3 is TGTGCCAGCAGCTTAGGGCGGGAAGGTGAGCAGTTCTTC.